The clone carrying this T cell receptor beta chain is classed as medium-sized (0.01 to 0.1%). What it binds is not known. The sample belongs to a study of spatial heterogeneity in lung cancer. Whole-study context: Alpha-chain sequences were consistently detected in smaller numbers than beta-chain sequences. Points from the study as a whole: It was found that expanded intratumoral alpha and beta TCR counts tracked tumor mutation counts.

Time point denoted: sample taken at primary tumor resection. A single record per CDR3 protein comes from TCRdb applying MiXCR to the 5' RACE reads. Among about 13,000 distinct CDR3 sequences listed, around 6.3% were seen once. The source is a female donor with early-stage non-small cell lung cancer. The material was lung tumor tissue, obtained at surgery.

CDR3 region: CASSPNSGVLGNEQFF. The CDR3 region has the DNA TGTGCCAGCTCACCTAATAGCGGGGTCCTTGGAAATGAGCAGTTCTTC. The chain couples TRBV18 to TRBJ2-1; 8 bases match TRBD2. J lost 7 bases, V lost 3 bases, and 11 bases had no gene match. Per the germline V gene, CDR1 is KGHSH and CDR2 is LQKENI. The CDR3 contains 16 residues.